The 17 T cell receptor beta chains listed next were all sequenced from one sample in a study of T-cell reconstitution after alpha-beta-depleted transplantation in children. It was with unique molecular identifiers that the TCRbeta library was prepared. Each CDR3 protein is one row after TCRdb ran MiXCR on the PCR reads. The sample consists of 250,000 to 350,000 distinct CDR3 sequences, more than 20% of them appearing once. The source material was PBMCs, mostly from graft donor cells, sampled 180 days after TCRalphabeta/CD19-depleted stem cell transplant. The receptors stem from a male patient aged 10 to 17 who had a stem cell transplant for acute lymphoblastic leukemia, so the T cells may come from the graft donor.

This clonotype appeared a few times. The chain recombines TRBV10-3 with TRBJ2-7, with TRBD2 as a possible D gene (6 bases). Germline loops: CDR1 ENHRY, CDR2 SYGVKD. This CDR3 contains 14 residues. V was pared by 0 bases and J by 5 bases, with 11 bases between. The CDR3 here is CAISESISGHEQYF. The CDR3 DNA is TGTGCCATCAGTGAGTCGATTAGCGGCCACGAGCAGTACTTC.

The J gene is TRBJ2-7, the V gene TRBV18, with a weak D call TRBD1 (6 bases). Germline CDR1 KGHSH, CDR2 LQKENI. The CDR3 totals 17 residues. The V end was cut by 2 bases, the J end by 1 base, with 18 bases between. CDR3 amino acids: CASSPSLGRGQSYEQYF. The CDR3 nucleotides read TGTGCCAGCTCACCATCACTCGGCAGGGGCCAATCCTACGAGCAGTACTTC.

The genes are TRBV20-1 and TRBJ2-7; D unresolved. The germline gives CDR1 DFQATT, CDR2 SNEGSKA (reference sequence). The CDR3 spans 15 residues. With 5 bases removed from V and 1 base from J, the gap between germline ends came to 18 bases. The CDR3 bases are TGCAGTGCTCCTAAGGGTGGATTCCCTTCCTACGAGCAGTACTTC. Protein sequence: CSAPKGGFPSYEQYF.

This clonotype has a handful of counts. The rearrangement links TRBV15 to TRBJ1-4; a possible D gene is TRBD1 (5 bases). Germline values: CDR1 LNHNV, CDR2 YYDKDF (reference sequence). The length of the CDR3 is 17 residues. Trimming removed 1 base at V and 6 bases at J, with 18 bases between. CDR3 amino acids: CATSRGRDGWGDEKLFF. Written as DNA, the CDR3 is TGTGCCACCAGCAGAGGCCGGGATGGGTGGGGGGATGAAAAACTGTTTTTT. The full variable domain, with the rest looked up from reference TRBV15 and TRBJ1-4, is DAMVIQNPRYQVTQFGKPVTLSCSQTLNHNVMYWYQQKSSQAPKLLFHYYDKDFNNEADTPDNFQSRRPNTSFCFLDIRSPGLGDTAMYLCATSRGRDGWGDEKLFFGSGTQLSVL.

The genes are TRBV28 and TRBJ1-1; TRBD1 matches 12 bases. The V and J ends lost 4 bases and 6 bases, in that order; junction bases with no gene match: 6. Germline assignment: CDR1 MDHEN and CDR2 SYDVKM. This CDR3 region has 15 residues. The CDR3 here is CASSSTGTGGAEAFF. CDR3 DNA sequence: TGTGCCAGCAGTTCTACCGGGACAGGGGGCGCTGAAGCTTTCTTT.

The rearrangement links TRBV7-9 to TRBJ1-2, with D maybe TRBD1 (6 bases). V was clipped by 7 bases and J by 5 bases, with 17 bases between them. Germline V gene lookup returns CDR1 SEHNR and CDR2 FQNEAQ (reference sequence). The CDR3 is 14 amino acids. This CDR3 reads CASIRQTGRYGYTF. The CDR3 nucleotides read TGTGCCAGCATCCGGCAGACAGGACGTTATGGCTACACCTTC.

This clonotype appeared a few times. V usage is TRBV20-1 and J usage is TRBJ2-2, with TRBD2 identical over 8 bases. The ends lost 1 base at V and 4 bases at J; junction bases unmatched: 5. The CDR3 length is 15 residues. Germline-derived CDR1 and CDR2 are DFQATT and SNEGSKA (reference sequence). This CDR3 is CSARGTSRGTGELFF. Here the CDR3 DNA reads TGCAGTGCTAGAGGGACTAGCCGGGGCACCGGGGAGCTGTTTTTT.

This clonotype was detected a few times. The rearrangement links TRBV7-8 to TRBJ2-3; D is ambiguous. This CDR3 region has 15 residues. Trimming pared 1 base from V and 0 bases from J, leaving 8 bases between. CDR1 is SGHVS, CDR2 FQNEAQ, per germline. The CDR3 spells CASSLGALSTDTQYF. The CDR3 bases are TGTGCCAGCAGCTTAGGGGCTCTTAGCACAGATACGCAGTATTTT.

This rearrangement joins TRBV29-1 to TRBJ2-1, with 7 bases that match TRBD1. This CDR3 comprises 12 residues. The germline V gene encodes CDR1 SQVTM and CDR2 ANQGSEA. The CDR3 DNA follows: TGCAAAAAGGACAGGACCTACAATGAGCAGTTCTTC. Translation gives CKKDRTYNEQFF.

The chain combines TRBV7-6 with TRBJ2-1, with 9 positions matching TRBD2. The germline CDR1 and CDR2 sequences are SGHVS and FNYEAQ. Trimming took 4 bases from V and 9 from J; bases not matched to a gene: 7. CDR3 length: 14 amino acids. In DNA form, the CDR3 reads TGTGCCAGCAGCTCCCCGCGCGGGAGGGCTGAGCAGTTCTTC. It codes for CASSSPRGRAEQFF.

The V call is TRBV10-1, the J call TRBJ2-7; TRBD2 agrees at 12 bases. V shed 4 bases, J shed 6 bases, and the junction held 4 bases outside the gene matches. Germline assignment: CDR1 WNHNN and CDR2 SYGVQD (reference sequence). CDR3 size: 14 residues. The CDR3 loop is CASSASGRAIEQYF. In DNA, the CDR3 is TGCGCCAGCAGTGCTAGCGGGAGGGCCATCGAGCAGTACTTC.

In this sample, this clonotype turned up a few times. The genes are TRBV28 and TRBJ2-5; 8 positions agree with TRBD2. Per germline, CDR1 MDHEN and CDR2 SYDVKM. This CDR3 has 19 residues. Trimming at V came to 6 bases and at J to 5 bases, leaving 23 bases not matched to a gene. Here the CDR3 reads CASRPRGMSGRAGYETQYF. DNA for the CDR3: TGTGCCAGCAGGCCTCGGGGAATGAGCGGGAGAGCTGGTTACGAGACCCAGTACTTC.

The CDR3 loop reads CASSEGQGGNYGYTF. Here the CDR3 DNA reads TGTGCCAGCAGTGAAGGGCAGGGTGGTAACTATGGCTACACCTTC. This rearrangement joins TRBV6-1 to TRBJ1-2; maybe TRBD1 (5 bases). The germline V gene encodes CDR1 MNHNS and CDR2 SASEGT. The germline V and J ends were trimmed by 1 base and 1 base, with 10 bases remaining between them. The CDR3 consists of 15 residues.

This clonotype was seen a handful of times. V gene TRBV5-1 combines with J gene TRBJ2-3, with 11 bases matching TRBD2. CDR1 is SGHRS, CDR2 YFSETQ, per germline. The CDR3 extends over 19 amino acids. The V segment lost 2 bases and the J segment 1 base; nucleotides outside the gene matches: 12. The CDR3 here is CASSFPLAGGKVGTDTQYF. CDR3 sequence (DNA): TGCGCCAGCAGCTTCCCTCTAGCGGGAGGAAAAGTTGGCACAGATACGCAGTATTTT.

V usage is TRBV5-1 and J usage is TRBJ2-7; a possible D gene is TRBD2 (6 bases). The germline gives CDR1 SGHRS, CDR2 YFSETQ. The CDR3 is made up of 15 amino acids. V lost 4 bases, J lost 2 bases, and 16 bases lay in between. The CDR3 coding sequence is TGCGCCAGCAGCCCGGGAGTGACAGCTACCTACGAGCAGTACTTC. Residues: CASSPGVTATYEQYF.

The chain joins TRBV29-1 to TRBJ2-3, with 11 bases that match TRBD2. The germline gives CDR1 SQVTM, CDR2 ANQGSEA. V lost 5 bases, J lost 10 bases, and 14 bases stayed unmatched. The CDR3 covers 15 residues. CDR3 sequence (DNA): TGCAGCGTTCCTGACTGGCTAGCGGGAGGATATGCGCAGTATTTT. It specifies CSVPDWLAGGYAQYF.

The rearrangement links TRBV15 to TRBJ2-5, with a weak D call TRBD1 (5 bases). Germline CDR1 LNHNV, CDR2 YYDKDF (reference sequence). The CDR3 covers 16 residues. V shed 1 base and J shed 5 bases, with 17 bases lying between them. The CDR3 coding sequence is TGTGCCACCAGCAGAGCTCCGGTCCAGGGTGGGGAGACCCAGTACTTC. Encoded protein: CATSRAPVQGGETQYF.